This TCR beta chain comes out of a study of tumor and adjacent non-tumor tissue in lung cancer. About the study: There were around 11 adenocarcinoma, a couple of squamous cell carcinoma and 1 small cell lung cancer cases.

Study outcomes and limitations: Shorter survival was associated with higher TCR diversity in tumors.

No cell sorting was done before RNA was extracted from the tissue. A modified ARM-PCR protocol with three rounds of nested PCR amplified TCRbeta. TCRdb passed the multiplex PCR reads through MiXCR, listing each CDR3 protein once. Of under 100,000 distinct CDR3 sequences in the sample, around 57% were seen once. Notes on this clonotype: The antigen remains unidentified. This sequence may be a read error, since a much larger clone differs from it by one base.

The sequenced material came from lung tumor tissue. The receptor's source is a man aged 70 or older with non-small cell lung cancer.

The CDR3 DNA sequence: TGTGTCACCAGTGCAAGGGGAACGGGCAATCAGCCCCAGCATTTT. It codes for CVTSARGTGNQPQHF. The chain has TRBV24-1 and TRBJ1-5; possibly TRBD1 for D (5 bases). CDR1 KGHDR and CDR2 SFDVKD come from the germline V gene. This CDR3 has 15 amino acids.